The rows below give T cell receptor beta chains drawn from one sample of a study of long-term antiretroviral therapy in people with HIV. Clones were read by immunoSEQ multiplex PCR, and TCRdb kept only the in-frame ones, dropping some. The sample shows roughly 28,000 clones, roughly 90% of them seen only once. Specimen: unsorted PBMCs, collected 3.1 years after starting antiretroviral therapy. The receptors stem from a man between 18 and 35 years old with HIV. Both conserved end residues are part of each CDR3. The D gene is left open where the match is weak. Some rows mark clone size as missing; the rest say once, few, many or name a class of expanded clone.

D | J | size | V | DNA | CDR3
. | TRBJ2-7 | . | TRBV9 | TGTGCCAGCAGCGTACAGGAGGGACTGTCAGACGAGCAGTACTTC | CASSVQEGLSDEQYF
. | TRBJ1-5 | . | TRBV19 | TGTGCCAGTAGTATATCTTATAATCGGTTGGGCAGCAATCAGCCCCAGCATTTT | CASSISYNRLGSNQPQHF
TRBD1 | TRBJ1-1 | . | TRBV19 | TGTGCCACCAGACAGGGAGGTACTGAAGCTTTCTTT | CATRQGGTEAFF
. | TRBJ1-1 | once | TRBV30 | TGTGCCTGGAGCCCAGAGCGGGGGGGAATGGGGGACACTGAAGCTTTCTTT | CAWSPERGGMGDTEAFF
TRBD1 | TRBJ2-7 | . | TRBV7-9 | TGTGCCAGCAGCACGACAGGGGGAGTCTACGAGCAGTACTTC | CASSTTGGVYEQYF
. | TRBJ1-1 | . | TRBV11-1 | TGTGCCAGCAGCATAGGGATGGGTGACACTGAAGCTTTCTTT | CASSIGMGDTEAFF
. | TRBJ2-3 | . | TRBV4-3 | TGCGCCAGCAGCCAAGAGGGCTCGGTCGAAGCAGATACGCAGTATTTT | CASSQEGSVEADTQYF
. | TRBJ2-1 | . | TRBV9 | TGTGCCAGCAGCGGCCAAGGCAGGGGCAGATACAATGAGCAGTTCTTC | CASSGQGRGRYNEQFF
. | TRBJ2-7 | . | TRBV5-6 | TGTGCCAGCAGCCCTACGCTATGGGATTCCCACGAGCAGTACTTC | CASSPTLWDSHEQYF
TRBD1 | TRBJ1-5 | . | TRBV6-5 | TGTGCCAGCAGTTTACAGGGGAATGGCAATCAGCCCCAGCATTTT | CASSLQGNGNQPQHF
. | TRBJ2-3 | . | TRBV5-1 | TGCGCCAGCAGCTTGCGCAGTGGGACAGATACGCAGTATTTT | CASSLRSGTDTQYF
. | TRBJ2-5 | once | TRBV7-9 | TGTGCCAGCAGCATCTCGGACTTGCAGTACTTC | CASSISDLQYF
. | TRBJ2-2 | few | TRBV7-2 | TGTGCCAGCAGCTTAGATAGCTGGGTAGGCTCGAGCGAGCTGTTTTTT | CASSLDSWVGSSELFF
TRBD2 | TRBJ2-3 | . | TRBV5-4 | TGTGCCAGCAGTGTCGGAAGCGGGGTACCAACAGATACGCAGTATTTT | CASSVGSGVPTDTQYF
TRBD2 | TRBJ2-1 | . | TRBV11-3 | TGTGCCAGCAGCTCTGAAGGTACTAGCGGGCCCTACAATGAGCAGTTCTTC | CASSSEGTSGPYNEQFF
TRBD1 | TRBJ1-1 | . | TRBV6-1 | TGTGCCAGCAGTCACCGGGACAGGGGCACTGAAGCTTTCTTT | CASSHRDRGTEAFF
TRBD1 | TRBJ2-7 | . | TRBV5-5 | TGTGCCAGCACCACCGGGACAGGGTACGAGCAGTACTTC | CASTTGTGYEQYF
. | TRBJ1-5 | . | TRBV27 | TGTGCCAGCAGTGTCAGGGATTTTCAGCCCCAGCATTTT | CASSVRDFQPQHF
. | TRBJ2-5 | . | TRBV2 | TGTGCCAGCAGTGAAGAGGGGGAGGAGACCCAGTACTTC | CASSEEGEETQYF
. | TRBJ2-7 | few | TRBV11-2 | TGTGCCAGCAGCAGGGGGAGCCCCAACGAGCAGTACTTC | CASSRGSPNEQYF
TRBD1 | TRBJ1-5 | . | TRBV19 | TGTGCCAGTGGGGGACAGCTCAATCAGCCCCAGCATTTT | CASGGQLNQPQHF
TRBD2 | TRBJ2-1 | . | TRBV9 | TGTGCCAGCAGCGTAGTTGGGGGGGGATACAATGAGCAGTTCTTC | CASSVVGGGYNEQFF
. | TRBJ2-7 | . | TRBV7-9 | TGTGCCAGCACAGGGGGGATGAGCTACGAGCAGTACTTC | CASTGGMSYEQYF
. | TRBJ2-7 | few | TRBV5-1 | TGCGCCAGCAGCTTGGGACAGAAGGCCGAGCAGTACTTC | CASSLGQKAEQYF
TRBD2 | TRBJ2-5 | . | TRBV10-3 | TGTGCCATCAGTGAGTGGGGTAGCGGGAGTGGGGAGACCCAGTACTTC | CAISEWGSGSGETQYF
. | TRBJ1-1 | . | TRBV11-1 | TGTGCCAGCAGCTTACGGGCCCCCCCAGGGAACACTGAAGCTTTCTTT | CASSLRAPPGNTEAFF
TRBD2 | TRBJ2-7 | few | TRBV10-3 | TGTGCCATCAGTGGAAGGACTAGCGGTACCTACGAGCAGTACTTC | CAISGRTSGTYEQYF
. | TRBJ2-3 | . | TRBV25-1 | TGTGCCAGCAGTGACGGGGACGGCACAGATACGCAGTATTTT | CASSDGDGTDTQYF
. | TRBJ2-7 | . | TRBV4-1 | TGCGCCAGCAGCCCGCCGGGACGGACGTACGAGCAGTACTTC | CASSPPGRTYEQYF
. | TRBJ2-2 | . | TRBV5-6 | TGTGCCAGCAGCACTATACGGGACCGCACCGGGGAGCTGTTTTTT | CASSTIRDRTGELFF
. | TRBJ2-1 | . | TRBV11-2 | TGTGCCAGCAGCTTTGAAAGGGGTCCCTACAATGAGCAGTTCTTC | CASSFERGPYNEQFF
. | TRBJ2-7 | few | TRBV7-9 | TGTGCCAGCAGTCAAGGGGACGAGCAGTACTTC | CASSQGDEQYF
. | TRBJ2-1 | . | TRBV10-3 | TGTGCCATCAGTGTTAGCGACACGGGGCAGTTCTTC | CAISVSDTGQFF
TRBD1 | TRBJ1-1 | . | TRBV18 | TGTGCCAGCTCACCACAGGGACAGGACTTAAACACTGAAGCTTTCTTT | CASSPQGQDLNTEAFF
. | TRBJ2-1 | . | TRBV7-6 | TGTGCCAGCAGCTCTGATAACCGGGATGAGCAGTTCTTC | CASSSDNRDEQFF
. | TRBJ1-2 | . | TRBV6-1 | TGTGCCAGCAGTGAAGCGGAGGACGGCCCTAACTATGGCTACACCTTC | CASSEAEDGPNYGYTF
TRBD1 | TRBJ2-1 | . | TRBV7-9 | TGTGCCAGCAGCTCCCGGGACAGGGGTTTCTACAATGAGCAGTTCTTC | CASSSRDRGFYNEQFF
TRBD1 | TRBJ2-2 | . | TRBV18 | TGTGCCAGCTCACCGGGACAGTCGAACACCGGGGAGCTGTTTTTT | CASSPGQSNTGELFF
. | TRBJ2-1 | . | TRBV29-1 | TGCAGCGTTGTAAGGTCAGAGGGGCAGTTCTTC | CSVVRSEGQFF
. | TRBJ2-1 | . | TRBV7-9 | TGTGCCAGCAGCTTAGGTGGTCATGAGCAGTTCTTC | CASSLGGHEQFF
TRBD1 | TRBJ1-1 | . | TRBV4-3 | TGCGCCAGCAGCCAAGATGTATGGGGACAGACGAACACTGAAGCTTTCTTT | CASSQDVWGQTNTEAFF